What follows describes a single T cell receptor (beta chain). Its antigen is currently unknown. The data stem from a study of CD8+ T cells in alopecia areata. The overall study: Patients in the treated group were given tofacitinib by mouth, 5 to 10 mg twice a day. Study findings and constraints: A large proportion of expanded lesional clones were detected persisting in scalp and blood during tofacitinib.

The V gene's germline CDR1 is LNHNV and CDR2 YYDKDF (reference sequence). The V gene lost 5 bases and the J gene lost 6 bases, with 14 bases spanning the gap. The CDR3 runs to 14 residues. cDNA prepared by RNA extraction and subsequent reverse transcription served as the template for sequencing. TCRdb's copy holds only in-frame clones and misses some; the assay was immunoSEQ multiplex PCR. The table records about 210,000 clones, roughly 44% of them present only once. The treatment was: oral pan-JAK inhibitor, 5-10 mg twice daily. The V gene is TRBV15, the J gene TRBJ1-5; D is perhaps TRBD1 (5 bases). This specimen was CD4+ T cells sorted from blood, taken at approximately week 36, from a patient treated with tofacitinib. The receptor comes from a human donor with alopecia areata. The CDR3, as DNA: TGTGCCACCAGCCTGAGGGGACCCACTCAGCCCCAGCATTTT. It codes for CATSLRGPTQPQHF.